This T cell receptor (beta chain) emerged from a study of T cell responses to AZD1222 COVID-19 vaccine. Study results and limitations: Breadth and depth of Spike-specific TCRs rose after two AZD1222 doses. The CD4 TCRs associated with vaccination extended across spike and predominated at 160-218 and 743-854. The study reported that nearly half of spike-specific TCRs target unmutated variant regions.

A remark on this clone: What it binds is unknown.

Assay: immunoSEQ multiplex PCR; the TCRdb copy retains only in-frame clones and omits some. The sample lists 110,000 to 150,000 clones, more than 80% occurring once. Trimming took off 2 bases at V and 2 bases at J, with 7 bases between the two ends. Per the germline V gene, CDR1 is MGHRA and CDR2 is YSYEKL. The CDR3 is made up of 14 amino acids. This TCR came from an adult in good health. The sequenced sample was peripheral blood, obtained on day 0 of AZD1222 vaccination. The chain recombines TRBV4-1 with TRBJ1-3; perhaps TRBD1 as D (6 bases). The CDR3 loop reads CASSQWTAGNTIYF. The CDR3 DNA is TGCGCCAGCAGCCAATGGACAGCTGGAAACACCATATATTTT.